The 24 T cell receptor beta chains below were found in one sample sequenced in a study of shared clonotypes between healthy human individuals. Naive CD8 isolation took CD45RO-negative cells positively selected for CCR7 and excluded terminally differentiated effector memory CD45RA+ cells. Clones were sequenced by immunoSEQ multiplex PCR, and TCRdb holds only the in-frame ones, with some missing. The data hold hundreds of thousands of clones, with roughly 94% observed a single time. Sequencing was carried out using naive CD8+ T cells sorted from blood. The receptors originated from a young man in good health.

The genes are TRBV15 and TRBJ1-2, with 10 bases fitting TRBD1. Unmatched junction bases numbered 5, after V lost 3 bases and J lost 4 bases. The germline CDR1 and CDR2 sequences are LNHNV and YYDKDF (reference sequence). The CDR3 spans 15 residues. The CDR3 spells CATSRTGGLGYGYTF. CDR3 DNA sequence: TGTGCCACCAGCAGGACAGGGGGCCTCGGCTATGGCTACACCTTC.

J is TRBJ2-7 and V is TRBV10-1; tentatively, D is TRBD1 or TRBD2 (5 bases each). Between the trimmed V and J ends, which lost 4 bases and 12 bases, there was a span of 22 bases. Germline V gene data show CDR1 as WNHNN and CDR2 as SYGVQD (reference sequence). CDR3 length: 14 residues. The CDR3 DNA follows: TGCGCCAGCAGTGTTTCGGGACCAGGAGAGGGTTTGTACTTC. Translated, it gives CASSVSGPGEGLYF.

The chain recombines TRBV19 with TRBJ1-1; D is ambiguous. Germline loops: CDR1 LNHDA, CDR2 SQIVND (reference sequence). The CDR3 length is 13 residues. Trimming removed 1 base at V and 6 bases at J, with 9 bases between. Written as DNA, the CDR3 is TGTGCCAGTAGTATAGTGAAACTGGCTGAAGCTTTCTTT. Its translation: CASSIVKLAEAFF.

This clone was seen a few times. The chain recombines TRBV2 with TRBJ1-5; D unclear. V lost 3 bases and J 0 bases, leaving 9 bases between the germline ends. Germline CDR1 is SNHLY and CDR2 is FYNNEI. This CDR3 has 15 amino acids. Written as DNA, the CDR3 is TGTGCCAGCAGTGACGATACTGTTAGCAATCAGCCCCAGCATTTT. This gives the protein CASSDDTVSNQPQHF.

The J gene is TRBJ1-3, the V gene TRBV28; D gene uncertain. V was cut by 3 bases and J by 2 bases, with 8 bases left in between. Germline assignment: CDR1 MDHEN and CDR2 SYDVKM. The CDR3 has 14 residues. The CDR3 sequence: CASSFRATGNTIYF. The CDR3 coding sequence is TGTGCCAGCAGTTTTAGGGCCACTGGAAACACCATATATTTT.

This sequence joins TRBV6-1 and TRBJ2-6; D is ambiguous. This CDR3 spans 17 amino acids. CDR1 is MNHNS and CDR2 is SASEGT in the germline V gene. V lost 4 bases and J lost 4, with 17 bases in between. The CDR3 DNA reads as TGTGCCAGCAGTGGCCAAGATGTGGCGCCCGGGGCCAACGTCCTGACTTTC. This codes for CASSGQDVAPGANVLTF.

The rearrangement links TRBV28 to TRBJ2-1, with TRBD2 as a possible D gene (6 bases). Per the germline V gene, CDR1 is MDHEN and CDR2 is SYDVKM. This CDR3 has 15 residues. The V gene lost 5 bases and the J gene lost 6 bases, with 17 bases spanning the gap. This CDR3 reads CASSAVGGTFNEQFF. CDR3 DNA sequence: TGTGCCAGCAGTGCCGTGGGGGGTACCTTCAATGAGCAGTTCTTC.

This chain uses TRBV6-5 with TRBJ2-1; D remains ambiguous. The V end lost 8 bases, the J end lost 9 bases, and 8 bases lay between the germline ends. The CDR3 is made up of 10 amino acids. Germline CDR1 and CDR2: MNHEY and SVGAGI. The CDR3 region has the DNA TGTGCCAGCGGCTGGGGTGAGCAGTTCTTC. Protein product: CASGWGEQFF.

J is TRBJ2-4 and V is TRBV29-1; TRBD2 matches at 8 bases. There are 14 residues in the CDR3. V was clipped by 4 bases and J by 0 bases; unmatched bases: 2. Germline CDR1 is SQVTM and CDR2 is ANQGSEA. CDR3 nucleotide sequence: TGCAGCGTTGCGGCGGGAGGAGCCAAAAACATTCAGTACTTC. Translated, it gives CSVAAGGAKNIQYF. Drawing the rest from reference TRBV29-1 and TRBJ2-4, the complete variable domain is SAVISQKPSRDICQRGTSLTIQCQVDSQVTMMFWYRQQPGQSLTLIATANQGSEATYESGFVIDKFPISRPNLTFSTLTVSNMSPEDSSIYLCSVAAGGAKNIQYFGAGTRLSVL.

This chain uses TRBV7-9 with TRBJ2-7; 8 bases align to TRBD2. The CDR3 has 14 residues. Trimming cost V 5 bases and J 2 bases; bases outside gene matches: 5. Germline loops: CDR1 SEHNR, CDR2 FQNEAQ (reference sequence). The CDR3 is CASSPGTRPYEQYF. The CDR3 region has the DNA TGTGCCAGCAGCCCCGGGACTAGACCCTACGAGCAGTACTTC.

The chain recombines TRBV29-1 with TRBJ2-4, with 7 bases matching TRBD1. Germline assignment: CDR1 SQVTM and CDR2 ANQGSEA. The CDR3 has 12 amino acids. The ends lost 4 bases at V and 8 bases at J; junction bases unmatched: 5. The CDR3 nucleotides read TGCAGCGTTGTTAAGGGGGCAGACATTCAGTACTTC. It translates to CSVVKGADIQYF.

This chain links TRBV12-2 with TRBJ2-3; the table's D call of TRBD2 was not tested on the DNA. TRBV12-2 is a listed pseudogene. CDR3 length: 18 amino acids. The CDR3 bases are TGTGCAAGTCGTCACGTATACTACGGGAGCGACTGCACAGATACGCAGTATTTT. Its translation is CASRHVYYGSDCTDTQYF.

The CDR3 loop reads CASSDGTAYEQYF. The CDR3 DNA reads as TGTGCCAGCAGCGACGGGACAGCCTACGAGCAGTACTTC. The chain joins TRBV7-8 to TRBJ2-7, with 7 bases fitting TRBD1. V lost 5 bases to trimming and J lost 2 bases; unmatched junction nucleotides: 3. The V gene's germline CDR1 is SGHVS and CDR2 FQNEAQ. This CDR3 is built from 13 residues.

This clone has only a few counts. The CDR3 reads CASSEHRGTTNSGANVLTF. In DNA, the CDR3 is TGTGCCAGCAGCGAACACCGAGGGACGACCAACTCTGGGGCCAACGTCCTGACTTTC. V and J are TRBV21-1 and TRBJ2-6. TRBV21-1 is a pseudogene segment. The CDR3 totals 19 residues.

The chain recombines TRBV7-4 with TRBJ2-1; the D is unclear. Trimming shortened V by 1 base and J by 0 bases, and 16 bases separated the two germline ends. This CDR3 comprises 18 residues. Germline values: CDR1 SGHVT, CDR2 SQSDAQ. As DNA, the CDR3 is TGTGCCAGCAGCTTAGTTATCGGGCGTCCGAGCTCCTACAATGAGCAGTTCTTC. Protein product: CASSLVIGRPSSYNEQFF.

V is TRBV25-1 and J is TRBJ2-7; TRBD1 agrees at 8 bases. V dropped 10 bases and J dropped 4; count of bases not matched to a gene: 9. Germline-derived CDR1 and CDR2 are MGHDK and SYGVNS. The CDR3 length is 13 residues. The CDR3 DNA reads TGTGCCACCCACCGGACAGGGAGTTACGAGCAGTACTTC. Translating gives CATHRTGSYEQYF.

This sequence joins TRBV2 and TRBJ2-3; 7 bases are a match to TRBD1. This CDR3 spans 15 amino acids. The trim removed 5 bases at V and 4 bases at J, leaving 9 bases unmatched. CDR1 and CDR2 (germline): SNHLY, FYNNEI. The DNA for the CDR3 is TGTGCCAGCAGTCAACCCGGAACAGGGGCAGATACGCAGTATTTT. Translation: CASSQPGTGADTQYF.

A single count supports this clone. The chain is built from TRBV28 and TRBJ2-1, with 10 bases aligning to TRBD1. CDR3 size: 14 residues. The junction had 4 bases not matched to a gene; V was cut back by 7 bases and J by 4 bases. Germline CDR1 and CDR2: MDHEN and SYDVKM. The DNA for the CDR3 is TGTGCCAGCACCCTGGACAGGGGGTACAATGAGCAGTTCTTC. As protein: CASTLDRGYNEQFF.

The chain has TRBV6-1 and TRBJ1-5, with 7 bases matching TRBD1. The CDR3 has 15 amino acids. Germline CDR1 is MNHNS and CDR2 is SASEGT. The trim removed 0 bases at V and 6 bases at J, leaving 5 bases unmatched. CDR3 nucleotide sequence: TGTGCCAGCAGTGAAGCTGACAGGGCCGGTCAGCCCCAGCATTTT. Its translation is CASSEADRAGQPQHF.

The rearrangement uses TRBV7-6 and TRBJ2-7; TRBD2 matches 9 bases. The CDR3 covers 16 residues. The germline gives CDR1 SGHVS, CDR2 FNYEAQ. V dropped 4 bases and J dropped 0; count of bases not matched to a gene: 7. The CDR3 spells CASSSSSGSSSYEQYF. The DNA for the CDR3 is TGTGCCAGCAGCTCAAGTAGCGGGAGTTCCTCCTACGAGCAGTACTTC.

The chain is built from TRBV5-4 and TRBJ1-2, with TRBD1 identical over 8 bases. Germline CDR1 is SGHNT and CDR2 is YYREEE (reference sequence). CDR3 length equals 17 residues. The V gene end was trimmed by 4 bases and the J gene end by 3 bases; junction bases not matched to a gene: 14. CDR3 amino acids: CASSPMDRDSPHYGYTF. CDR3 sequence (DNA): TGTGCCAGCAGCCCTATGGACAGGGACTCACCCCACTATGGCTACACCTTC.

This chain uses TRBV7-8 with TRBJ2-5, with no clear D. Germline V gives CDR1 SGHVS, CDR2 FQNEAQ. V gave up 3 bases and J gave up 1 base, with 9 bases separating them. The CDR3 is 14 residues long. CDR3 protein: CASSFNAVQETQYF. DNA for the CDR3: TGTGCCAGCAGCTTTAATGCGGTCCAAGAGACCCAGTACTTC.

This chain uses TRBV29-1 with TRBJ2-7; no reliable D call. V lost 7 bases and J 3 bases, leaving 28 bases between the germline ends. The CDR3 contains 17 residues. Looked up from germline, CDR1 is SQVTM and CDR2 is ANQGSEA. This CDR3 is CSALLGAQLGLNYEQYF. Written as DNA, the CDR3 is TGCAGCGCACTTCTAGGAGCGCAATTGGGGTTAAACTACGAGCAGTACTTC.

The chain is built from TRBV2 and TRBJ2-3; TRBD1 agrees at 11 bases. CDR3 length: 19 amino acids. The J segment lost 4 bases and the V segment lost 0 bases, leaving 12 bases of the junction unmatched. Germline V gene data show CDR1 as SNHLY and CDR2 as FYNNEI. The CDR3 sequence is CASSEAPFSGTGGADTQYF. In DNA form, the CDR3 reads TGTGCCAGCAGTGAAGCCCCGTTCTCTGGGACAGGGGGGGCAGATACGCAGTATTTT.